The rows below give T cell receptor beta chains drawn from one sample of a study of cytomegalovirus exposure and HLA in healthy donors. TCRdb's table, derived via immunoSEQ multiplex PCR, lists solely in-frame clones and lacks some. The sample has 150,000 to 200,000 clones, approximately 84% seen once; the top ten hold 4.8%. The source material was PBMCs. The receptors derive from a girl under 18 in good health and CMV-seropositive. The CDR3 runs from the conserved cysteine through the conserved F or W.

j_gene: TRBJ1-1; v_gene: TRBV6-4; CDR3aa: CASSEYRESTEAFF
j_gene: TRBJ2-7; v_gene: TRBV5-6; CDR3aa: CASSLAEGRRWYEQYF
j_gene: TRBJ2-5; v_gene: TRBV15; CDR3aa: CATSRDYEETQYF
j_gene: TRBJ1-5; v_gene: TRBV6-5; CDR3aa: CASSQGQGRNQPQHF
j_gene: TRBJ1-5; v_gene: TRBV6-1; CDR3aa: CASSETNGGQPQHF
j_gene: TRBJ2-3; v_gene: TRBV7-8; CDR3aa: CASSLRFSGGPDTQYF
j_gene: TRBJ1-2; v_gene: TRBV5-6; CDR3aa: CASSWSGEWGLGGYTF
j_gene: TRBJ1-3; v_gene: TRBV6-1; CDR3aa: CASTAGRIMGNTIYF
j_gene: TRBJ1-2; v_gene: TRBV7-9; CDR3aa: CASSSAVLNYGYTF
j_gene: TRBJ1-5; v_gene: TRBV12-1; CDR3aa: CASSPRGTTSNQPQHF
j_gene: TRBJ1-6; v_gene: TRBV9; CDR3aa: CASSSGQGPRTLHF
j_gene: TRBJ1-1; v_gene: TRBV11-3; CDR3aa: CASSLTANTEAFF
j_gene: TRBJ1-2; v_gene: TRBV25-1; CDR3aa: CASSPTATNRASGYGYTF
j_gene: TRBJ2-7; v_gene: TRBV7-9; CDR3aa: CASSLAPGVPSNEQYF
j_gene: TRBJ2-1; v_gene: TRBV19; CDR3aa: CASSMRVYNEQFF
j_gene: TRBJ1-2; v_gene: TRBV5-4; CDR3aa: CASSLSQRTYGYTF
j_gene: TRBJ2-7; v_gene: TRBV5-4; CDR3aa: CASGARGIYEQYF
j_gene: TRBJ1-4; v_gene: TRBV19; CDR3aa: CASSISRGRSETNEKLFF
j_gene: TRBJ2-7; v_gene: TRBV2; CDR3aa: CASRTFSEGYEQYF
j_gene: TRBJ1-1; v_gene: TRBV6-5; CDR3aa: CASTTGNTEAFF
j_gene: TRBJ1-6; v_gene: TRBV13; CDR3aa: CASSQTGAVYNSPLHF
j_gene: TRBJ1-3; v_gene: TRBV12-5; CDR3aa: CASGLEMRARGFGNTIYF
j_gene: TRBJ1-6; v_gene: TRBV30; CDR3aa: CAWGPGQANSPLHF
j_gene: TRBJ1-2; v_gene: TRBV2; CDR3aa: CARRIQGSGYTF
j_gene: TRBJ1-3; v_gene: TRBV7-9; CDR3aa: CASSYHGQNGNTIYF
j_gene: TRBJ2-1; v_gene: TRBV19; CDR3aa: CASSMDRASYNEQFF
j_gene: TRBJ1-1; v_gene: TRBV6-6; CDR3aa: CASSYVSRDEAFF
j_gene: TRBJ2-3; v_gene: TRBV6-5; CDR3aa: CASSYSGLGTDTQYF
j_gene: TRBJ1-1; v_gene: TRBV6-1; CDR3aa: CASSERYGLGPEAFF
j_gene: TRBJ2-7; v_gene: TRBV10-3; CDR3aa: CAISINRAHEQYF
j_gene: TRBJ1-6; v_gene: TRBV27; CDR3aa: CASSQGQGPLHF
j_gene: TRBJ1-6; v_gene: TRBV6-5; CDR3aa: CASSGQGGNSPLHF
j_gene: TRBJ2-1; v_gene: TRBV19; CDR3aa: CASSMTGYNEQFF
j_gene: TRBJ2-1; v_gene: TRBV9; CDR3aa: CASSRGIHSYNEQFF
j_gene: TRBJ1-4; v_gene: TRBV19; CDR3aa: CASKLIPGEKLFF
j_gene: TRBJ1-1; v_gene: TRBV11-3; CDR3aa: CASNDKNLGQGNTEAFF